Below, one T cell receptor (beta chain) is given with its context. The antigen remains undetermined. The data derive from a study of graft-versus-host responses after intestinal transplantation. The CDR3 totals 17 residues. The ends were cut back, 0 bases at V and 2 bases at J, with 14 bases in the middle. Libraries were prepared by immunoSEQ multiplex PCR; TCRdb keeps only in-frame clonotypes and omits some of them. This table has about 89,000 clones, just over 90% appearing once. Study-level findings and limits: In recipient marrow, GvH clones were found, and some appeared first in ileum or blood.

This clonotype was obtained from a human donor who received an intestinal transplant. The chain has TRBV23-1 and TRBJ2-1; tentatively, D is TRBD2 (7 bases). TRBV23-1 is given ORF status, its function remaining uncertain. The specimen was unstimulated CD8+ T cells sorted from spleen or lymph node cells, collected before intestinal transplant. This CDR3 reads CASSQSGGPGAYNEQFF. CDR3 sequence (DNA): TGCGCCAGCAGTCAATCGGGGGGGCCGGGGGCCTACAATGAGCAGTTCTTC.